The 18 T cell receptor beta chains below come from one sample, sequenced in a study of cytomegalovirus exposure and HLA in healthy donors. The PCR ran on 60 Vbeta and 13 Jbeta primers. Only in-frame clones appear in the TCRdb table, and some are missing; sequencing was by immunoSEQ multiplex PCR. The repertoire includes 130,000 to 150,000 clones, 75% to 90% of them detected once, and approximately 4.1% sits in the top ten. Sample: PBMCs. The receptors were gathered from a middle-aged man in good health and CMV-seronegative.

The chain recombines TRBV25-1 with TRBJ2-7; 8 nucleotides agree with TRBD1. Germline values: CDR1 MGHDK, CDR2 SYGVNS. V gave up 7 bases and J gave up 1 base; unmatched junction bases: 6. CDR3 length: 14 residues. The CDR3 nucleotides are TGTGCCAGCACCCTTGGGACAGGTTCCTACGAGCAGTACTTC. This encodes CASTLGTGSYEQYF.

The chain is built from TRBV10-3 and TRBJ1-1; TRBD1 aligns across 12 bases. The CDR3 length is 16 residues. Germline values: CDR1 ENHRY, CDR2 SYGVKD. V was clipped by 6 bases and J by 4 bases; unmatched bases: 9. CDR3 DNA: TGTGCCATCAGCCCCCGGGACAGGGGGCCTGGCACTGAAGCTTTCTTT. Translated: CAISPRDRGPGTEAFF.

The chain uses TRBV27 and TRBJ1-2, with a tentative D call TRBD1 (5 bases). The V gene lost 7 bases and the J gene lost 0 bases, with 15 bases spanning the gap. CDR3 length: 15 residues. Germline lookup yields CDR1 MNHEY and CDR2 SMNVEV (reference sequence). The CDR3 loop reads CASTPVGGANYGYTF. The DNA of the CDR3 is TGTGCCAGCACCCCAGTGGGGGGAGCTAACTATGGCTACACCTTC.

This CDR3 reads CASSFPTSGGDQETQYF. The CDR3 DNA is TGTGCCAGCAGCTTCCCGACTAGCGGGGGAGATCAAGAGACCCAGTACTTC. The gene calls are TRBV7-2 and TRBJ2-5, with 12 bases identical to TRBD2. This CDR3 is 17 amino acids long. CDR1 is SGHTA and CDR2 is FQGNSA in the germline V gene. V lost 3 bases and J lost 2; bases outside the gene matches: 7.

This chain connects TRBV21-1 to TRBJ1-4. TRBV21-1 is designated a pseudogene. The CDR3 totals 13 residues. CDR3 in amino acids: CARKTLRDEKLFF. CDR3 nucleotides: TGTGCCCGAAAGACCCTACGGGATGAAAAACTGTTTTTT.

The chain employs TRBV19 and TRBJ1-6; the D gene is possibly TRBD1 (5 bases). Germline V lookup: CDR1 LNHDA, CDR2 SQIVND (reference sequence). V lost 0 bases and J 6 bases, leaving 12 bases between the germline ends. The CDR3 spans 16 residues. The CDR3 sequence is CASSIDRGIGNSPLHF. DNA for the CDR3: TGTGCCAGTAGTATAGATCGGGGGATCGGTAATTCACCCCTCCACTTT.

A few counts support this clone. For the CDR3, the DNA is TGTGCCAGCAGCTTAAAGCCACCTAATTCACCCCTCCACTTT. Its translation is CASSLKPPNSPLHF. The chain recombines TRBV7-3 with TRBJ1-6, with no clear D. The CDR3 consists of 14 residues. Trimming left V 1 base short and J 6 bases short, with 7 bases between. Germline CDR1 reads SGHTA; CDR2 reads FQGTGA.

This clone was counted a single time. The chain joins TRBV7-9 to TRBJ2-4, with 8 bases matching TRBD2. V gave up 4 bases and J gave up 0 bases; unmatched junction bases: 2. The CDR3 spans 15 residues. In germline, CDR1 is SEHNR, CDR2 FQNEAQ (reference sequence). Here the CDR3 DNA reads TGTGCCAGCAGCTCGGGGGGGCTAGCCAAAAACATTCAGTACTTC. This codes for CASSSGGLAKNIQYF. Looking up the rest from reference TRBV7-9 and TRBJ2-4 gives the full variable domain: DTGVSQNPRHKITKRGQNVTFRCDPISEHNRLYWYRQTLGQGPEFLTYFQNEAQLEKSRLLSDRFSAERPKGSFSTLEIQRTEQGDSAMYLCASSSGGLAKNIQYFGAGTRLSVL.

The rearrangement links TRBV5-6 to TRBJ2-5, with 9 bases identical to TRBD2. Trimming removed 1 base from V and 3 bases from J; junction bases left unmatched: 4. There are 15 residues in the CDR3. The germline V gene encodes CDR1 SGHDT and CDR2 YYEEEE. The CDR3 sequence is CASSLPSGNEETQYF. CDR3 bases: TGTGCCAGCAGCTTGCCTAGCGGGAACGAAGAGACCCAGTACTTC.

The chain recombines TRBV5-1 with TRBJ1-2; maybe TRBD1 (6 bases). V shed 4 bases and J shed 0 bases, with 16 bases lying between them. Germline CDR1 SGHRS, CDR2 YFSETQ. The CDR3 consists of 16 residues. For the CDR3, the DNA is TGCGCCAGCAGCCCCCTCAGTAGGGGGTCTAACTATGGCTACACCTTC. Encoded protein: CASSPLSRGSNYGYTF.

The rearrangement uses TRBV28 and TRBJ2-5, with 8 positions matching TRBD1. The CDR3 consists of 14 residues. Germline V gene sequence: CDR1 MDHEN, CDR2 SYDVKM. V lost 4 bases and J lost 5; bases outside the gene matches: 6. In nucleotides, the CDR3 is TGTGCCAGCAGTTACAGGGGGGATTGGGAGACCCAGTACTTC. Translation: CASSYRGDWETQYF.

The V gene is TRBV7-9, the J gene TRBJ1-1; 7 bases match TRBD1. Per the germline V gene, CDR1 is SEHNR and CDR2 is FQNEAQ (reference sequence). V was pared by 2 bases and J by 4 bases, with 4 bases of the junction left unmatched. This CDR3 has 14 residues. Here the CDR3 reads CASSLLQGGTEAFF. In DNA form, the CDR3 reads TGTGCCAGCAGCTTATTGCAGGGGGGCACTGAAGCTTTCTTT.

This clone has a handful of counts. The J gene is TRBJ1-6, the V gene TRBV30, with 7 positions matching TRBD1. CDR3 size: 12 residues. Per the germline V gene, CDR1 is GTSNPN and CDR2 is SVGIG (reference sequence). The V gene end was trimmed by 3 bases and the J gene end by 8 bases; junction bases not matched to a gene: 1. CDR3 in amino acids: CAWSGQDSPLHF. CDR3 in DNA: TGTGCCTGGAGCGGACAGGATTCACCCCTCCACTTT.

This rearrangement joins TRBV7-9 to TRBJ1-2; TRBD1 might be the D (6 bases). Trimming removed 7 bases at V and 5 bases at J, with 8 bases between. In germline, CDR1 is SEHNR, CDR2 FQNEAQ (reference sequence). The CDR3 loop spans 11 amino acids. As DNA, the CDR3 is TGTGCCAGCATGGACAGATATGGCTACACCTTC. Its translation: CASMDRYGYTF. Together with reference TRBV7-9 and TRBJ1-2, the CDR3 gives the full variable domain: DTGVSQNPRHKITKRGQNVTFRCDPISEHNRLYWYRQTLGQGPEFLTYFQNEAQLEKSRLLSDRFSAERPKGSFSTLEIQRTEQGDSAMYLCASMDRYGYTFGSGTRLTVV.

This clone has more than one count but fewer than ten. The rearrangement links TRBV28 to TRBJ1-1; D is perhaps TRBD1 (5 bases). CDR3 length: 12 amino acids. CDR1 is MDHEN and CDR2 is SYDVKM in the germline V gene. Trimming stripped 11 bases from V and 0 bases from J, with 10 bases between. CDR3 in amino acids: CAATAMNTEAFF. DNA of the CDR3: TGTGCCGCGACAGCAATGAACACTGAAGCTTTCTTT. Complete variable domain (other parts from reference TRBV28 and TRBJ1-1): DVKVTQSSRYLVKRTGEKVFLECVQDMDHENMFWYRQDPGLGLRLIYFSYDVKMKEKGDIPEGYSVSREKKERFSLILESASTNQTSMYLCAATAMNTEAFFGQGTRLTVV.

The chain is built from TRBV19 and TRBJ1-1, with D uncertain. V dropped 3 bases and J dropped 13 bases, with 12 bases sitting between them. Germline V gene sequence: CDR1 LNHDA, CDR2 SQIVND (reference sequence). The CDR3 loop spans 11 amino acids. CDR3 amino acids: CASSIPSHVFF. The CDR3 DNA sequence: TGTGCCAGTAGTATCCCCAGTCACGTTTTCTTT.

The chain uses TRBV18 and TRBJ2-1; 10 nucleotides agree with TRBD1. Germline trimming cut 3 bases from V and 15 bases from J; bases unmatched to any gene: 11. The CDR3 runs 14 residues. Per germline, CDR1 KGHSH and CDR2 LQKENI. In DNA, the CDR3 is TGTGCCAGCTCACCTCAAATGGACAGGGGGAGTTCGTTCTTC. This codes for CASSPQMDRGSSFF. The whole variable domain, remainder taken from reference TRBV18 and TRBJ2-1, is NAGVMQNPRHLVRRRGQEARLRCSPMKGHSHVYWYRQLPEEGLKFMVYLQKENIIDESGMPKERFSAEFPKEGPSILRIQQVVRGDSAAYFCASSPQMDRGSSFFGPGTRLTVL.

The gene calls are TRBV7-3 and TRBJ2-3, with TRBD2 as a possible D gene (5 bases). This CDR3 region has 18 residues. Germline V gene lookup returns CDR1 SGHTA and CDR2 FQGTGA. V was clipped by 1 base and J by 1 base, with 18 bases between them. The DNA of the CDR3 is TGTGCCAGCAGCTTAAACCCCGGACTTGCCCGGGGCACAGATACGCAGTATTTT. It yields the protein CASSLNPGLARGTDTQYF.